One sample yielded the 8 T cell receptor beta chains listed below, sequenced in a study of blood T cells in healthy people across ages. It was with a sample-barcoded 5' primer and a J-beta primer mix that a second PCR of about 6 to 11 cycles was run. TCRdb reprocessed the 5' RACE reads with MiXCR, giving one entry per CDR3 protein. In the table there are 600,000 or so distinct CDR3 sequences, approximately 30% of which are singletons. Sequenced sample: blood. These receptors were obtained from a woman of 80 years or more in good health.

Notes on this clonotype: A much larger clonotype is one base distant, so this may be a read error. The rearrangement joins TRBV7-2 to TRBJ1-5, with D perhaps matching TRBD1 (5 bases). The CDR3 covers 13 residues. CDR1 and CDR2 (germline): SGHTA, FQGNSA. This CDR3 reads CACSLGVQGPQHF. The CDR3 region has the DNA TGTGCCTGCAGCTTAGGGGTCCAGGGGCCCCAGCATTTT.

This clonotype was seen at least ten times. This chain uses TRBV5-1 with TRBJ2-3, with 8 bases lining up with TRBD2. V shed 4 bases, J shed 0 bases, and the junction held 4 bases outside the gene matches. Germline V gene data show CDR1 as SGHRS and CDR2 as YFSETQ. The CDR3 sequence is 15 residues long. CDR3 sequence (DNA): TGCGCCAGCAGCGCACTAGCGGAGAGCACAGATACGCAGTATTTT. Residues: CASSALAESTDTQYF.

This clonotype was seen repeatedly, ten times or more. The chain joins TRBV27 to TRBJ2-1, with 9 bases matching TRBD1. CDR1 and CDR2 (germline): MNHEY, SMNVEV (reference sequence). The CDR3 runs to 15 residues. V shed 8 bases and J 4 bases; nucleotides not matched to a gene: 9. The CDR3 reads CASSSGTGPYNEQFF. The CDR3 DNA is TGTGCCAGCTCTTCCGGGACAGGGCCGTACAATGAGCAGTTCTTC.

This clonotype was counted a few times. The chain is built from TRBV20-1 and TRBJ1-5; no clear D gene. The CDR3 extends over 16 amino acids. Between the trimmed V and J ends, which lost 0 bases and 3 bases, there was a span of 15 bases. CDR1 and CDR2 (germline): DFQATT, SNEGSKA (reference sequence). CDR3 region: CSARDQRASPNQPQHF. The CDR3 DNA is TGCAGTGCTAGAGATCAGCGGGCGTCACCCAATCAGCCCCAGCATTTT.

This clonotype was found many times. The chain links TRBV3-1 to TRBJ2-7; 10 bases agree with TRBD2. This CDR3 is built from 15 residues. With 4 bases clipped from V and 1 base from J, the junction kept 4 bases outside the gene matches. Germline CDR1 LGHDT, CDR2 YNNKEL (reference sequence). The CDR3 spells CASSLGTSDSYEQYF. The CDR3 DNA reads as TGTGCCAGCAGCCTTGGGACTAGCGATTCCTACGAGCAGTACTTC.

Points on this clonotype: This sequence may be a read error, since a much larger clone differs from it by one base. V usage is TRBV6-5 and J usage is TRBJ1-6; maybe TRBD1 (5 bases). Per the germline V gene, CDR1 is MNHEY and CDR2 is SVGAGI. The CDR3 extends over 14 amino acids. The germline V and J ends were trimmed by 5 bases and 7 bases, with 12 bases remaining between them. The DNA of the CDR3 is TGTGCCAGCAGTACCGGGACGTTAAATTCACCCCTCCACTTT. Translated: CASSTGTLNSPLHF.

This clonotype has just a few counts. The V and J genes are TRBV19 and TRBJ1-6, with D possibly matching TRBD1 (6 bases). Trimming stripped 3 bases from V and 5 bases from J, with 8 bases between. The germline V gene encodes CDR1 LNHDA and CDR2 SQIVND (reference sequence). The CDR3 consists of 14 residues. In nucleotides, the CDR3 is TGTGCCAGTAGTATCGGGGGGCATAATTCACCCCTCCACTTT. Translation gives CASSIGGHNSPLHF.

This clonotype was seen ten or more times. This may stem from a read error, because a much larger clone lies one nucleotide away. The V call is TRBV9, the J call TRBJ2-1, with D tentatively TRBD2 (6 bases). The J call may be faulty, since TRBJ2-7 better matches the DNA end. The CDR3 extends over 15 amino acids. From germline, CDR1 is SGDLS and CDR2 YYNGEE. The CDR3 is CASSSSGDSYNEQYF. CDR3 in DNA: TGTGCCAGCAGTTCATCGGGGGACTCCTACAATGAGCAGTACTTC.